This T cell receptor (beta chain) was captured in a study of T cell repertoires in ileal Crohn's disease. TCRB immunosequencing input was approximately 450 nanograms of biopsy DNA per sample. Profiling relied on immunoSEQ multiplex PCR, and the TCRdb table lists in-frame clones only, not all of them. This sample has approximately 15,000 clones, with roughly 80% found just once. The CDR3 sequence is 15 residues long. The germline V gene has CDR1 MNHEY and CDR2 SVGAGI. V gave up 0 bases and J gave up 10 bases, with 13 bases separating them. The gene calls are TRBV6-5 and TRBJ1-6, with unresolved D. The material sequenced was ileal tissue. The TCR sequence derives from an adult with Crohn's disease. The CDR3 DNA reads as TGTGCCAGCAGTTACTCGAGCCGGGATCGGTCACCCCTCCACTTT. Translating gives CASSYSSRDRSPLHF.